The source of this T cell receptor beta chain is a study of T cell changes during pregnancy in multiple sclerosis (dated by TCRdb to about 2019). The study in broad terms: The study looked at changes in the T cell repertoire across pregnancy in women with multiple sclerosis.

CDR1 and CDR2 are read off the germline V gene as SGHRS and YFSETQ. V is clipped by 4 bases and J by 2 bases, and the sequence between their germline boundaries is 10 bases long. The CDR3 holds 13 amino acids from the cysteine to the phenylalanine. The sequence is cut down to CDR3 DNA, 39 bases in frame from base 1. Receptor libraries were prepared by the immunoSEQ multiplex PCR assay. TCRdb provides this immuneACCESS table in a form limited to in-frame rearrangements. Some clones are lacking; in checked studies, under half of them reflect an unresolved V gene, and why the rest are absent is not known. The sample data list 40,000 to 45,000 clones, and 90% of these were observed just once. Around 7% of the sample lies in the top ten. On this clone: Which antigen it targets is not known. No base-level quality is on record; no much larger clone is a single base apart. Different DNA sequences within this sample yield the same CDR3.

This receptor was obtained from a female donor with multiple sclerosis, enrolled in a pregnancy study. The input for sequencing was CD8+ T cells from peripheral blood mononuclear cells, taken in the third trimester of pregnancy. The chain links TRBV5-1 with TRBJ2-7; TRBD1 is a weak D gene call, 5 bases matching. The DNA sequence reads TGCGCCAGCAGCCCGACAGAGGCCTACGAGCAGTACTTC. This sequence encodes CASSPTEAYEQYF.